The clone carrying this T cell receptor (beta chain) was seen only once. Its antigen is currently unknown. This sample was taken from a study of cytomegalovirus exposure and HLA in healthy donors. Study-level findings and limits: The number of N-insertions in an Asian-associated ancestry cluster was reportedly below the 666-donor mean in a later analysis. Many donors carried some public TCRs, although rarity characterized most TCR sequences. In terms of immune exposure information, only CMV serostatus was available.

Trimming cost V 4 bases and J 6 bases; bases outside gene matches: 5. This CDR3 has 13 residues. The germline V gene has CDR1 MNHNS and CDR2 SASEGT. Both 60 Vbeta primers and 13 Jbeta primers went into the PCR. How the authors handled the data: Unique TCR beta chains numbered roughly 80 million in a later analysis, with around 10 million shared. Using immunoSEQ multiplex PCR, the repertoire was profiled, and TCRdb retains in-frame clones only, with some absent. The V and J calls and the clone size are those of that table, but D and trimming were determined from the DNA. This table has about 120,000 clones, 65% to 75% appearing once.

The receptor was derived from a man in his forties in good health and CMV-seropositive. Sequencing input: PBMCs. The rearrangement uses TRBV6-1 and TRBJ2-7; TRBD1 aligns across 8 bases. CDR3 amino acids: CASSGRTGREQYF. As DNA, the CDR3 is TGTGCCAGCAGTGGCCGGACAGGGCGCGAGCAGTACTTC.